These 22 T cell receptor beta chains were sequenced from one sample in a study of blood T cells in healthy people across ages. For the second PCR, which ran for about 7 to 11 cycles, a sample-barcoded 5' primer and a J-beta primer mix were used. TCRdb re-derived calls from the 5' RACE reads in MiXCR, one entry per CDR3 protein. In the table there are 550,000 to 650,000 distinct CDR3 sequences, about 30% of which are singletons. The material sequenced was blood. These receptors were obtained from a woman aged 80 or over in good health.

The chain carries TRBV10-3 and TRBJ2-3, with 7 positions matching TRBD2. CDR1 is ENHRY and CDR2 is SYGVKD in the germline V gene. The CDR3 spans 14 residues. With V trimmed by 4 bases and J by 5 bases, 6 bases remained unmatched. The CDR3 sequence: CAISGGGGRDTQYF. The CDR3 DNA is TGTGCCATCAGTGGTGGCGGGGGAAGAGATACGCAGTATTTT.

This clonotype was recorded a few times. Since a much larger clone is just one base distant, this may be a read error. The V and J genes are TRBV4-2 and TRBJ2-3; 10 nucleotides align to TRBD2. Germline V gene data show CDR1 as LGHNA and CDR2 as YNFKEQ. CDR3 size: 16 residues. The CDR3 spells CASSLRLAGDRDTRYF. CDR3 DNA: TGTGCCAGCAGCCTGCGACTAGCGGGTGATAGGGATACGCGGTATTTT.

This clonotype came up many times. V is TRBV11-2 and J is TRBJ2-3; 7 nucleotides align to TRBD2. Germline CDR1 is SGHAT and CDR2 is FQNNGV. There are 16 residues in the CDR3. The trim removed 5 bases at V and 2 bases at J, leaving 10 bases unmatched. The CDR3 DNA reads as TGTGCCAGCAGCGCGGCGGGGGAAGCAGTCACAGATACGCAGTATTTT. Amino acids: CASSAAGEAVTDTQYF. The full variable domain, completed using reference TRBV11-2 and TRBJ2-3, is EAGVAQSPRYKIIEKRQSVAFWCNPISGHATLYWYQQILGQGPKLLIQFQNNGVVDDSQLPKDRFSAERLKGVDSTLKIQPAKLEDSAVYLCASSAAGEAVTDTQYFGPGTRLTVL.

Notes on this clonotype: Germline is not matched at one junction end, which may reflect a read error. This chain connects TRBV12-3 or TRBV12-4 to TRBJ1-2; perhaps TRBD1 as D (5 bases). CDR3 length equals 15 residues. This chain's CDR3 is CVSTKSGTINYGYTF. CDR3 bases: TGTGTCAGCACCAAAAGTGGGACCATCAACTATGGCTACACCTTC.

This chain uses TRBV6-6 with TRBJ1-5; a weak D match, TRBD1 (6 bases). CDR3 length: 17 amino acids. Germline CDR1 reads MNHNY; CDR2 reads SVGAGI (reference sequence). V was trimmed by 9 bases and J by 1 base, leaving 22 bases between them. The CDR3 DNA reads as TGTGCCAGTACCATTTCTGTACAGGGAACGAGCAATCAGCCCCAGCATTTT. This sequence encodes CASTISVQGTSNQPQHF.

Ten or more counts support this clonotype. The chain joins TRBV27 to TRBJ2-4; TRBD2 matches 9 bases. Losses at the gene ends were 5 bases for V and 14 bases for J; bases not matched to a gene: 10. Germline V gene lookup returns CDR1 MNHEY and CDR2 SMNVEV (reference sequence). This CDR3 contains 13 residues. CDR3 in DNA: TGTGCCAGCAGTCCAACTCGACTAGCGGAAAAGTACTTC. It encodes CASSPTRLAEKYF.

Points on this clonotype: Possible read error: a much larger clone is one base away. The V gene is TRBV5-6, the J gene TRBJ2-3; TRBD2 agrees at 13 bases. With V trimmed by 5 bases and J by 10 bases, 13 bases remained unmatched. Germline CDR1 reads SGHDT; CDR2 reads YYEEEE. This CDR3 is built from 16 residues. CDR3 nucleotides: TGTGCCAGCAGTTCGGGACTAGCGGGACCTGCTGGTTCGCAGTATTTT. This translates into CASSSGLAGPAGSQYF. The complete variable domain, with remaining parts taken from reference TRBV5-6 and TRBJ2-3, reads DAGVTQSPTHLIKTRGQQVTLRCSPKSGHDTVSWYQQALGQGPQFIFQYYEEEERQRGNFPDRFSGHQFPNYSSELNVNALLLGDSALYLCASSSGLAGPAGSQYFGPGTRLTVL.

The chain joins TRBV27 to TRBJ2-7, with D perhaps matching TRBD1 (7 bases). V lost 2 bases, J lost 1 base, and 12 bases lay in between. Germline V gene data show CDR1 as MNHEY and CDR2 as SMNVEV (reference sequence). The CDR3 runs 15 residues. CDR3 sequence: CASSLGGTVSYEQYF. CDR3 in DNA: TGTGCCAGCAGTTTAGGAGGGACAGTATCCTACGAGCAGTACTTC.

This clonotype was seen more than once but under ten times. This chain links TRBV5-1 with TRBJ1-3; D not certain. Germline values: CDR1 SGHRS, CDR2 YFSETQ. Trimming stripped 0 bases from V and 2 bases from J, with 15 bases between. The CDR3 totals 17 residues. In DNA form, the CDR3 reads TGCGCCAGCAGCTTGGTATCGGCTCGGACTACTGGAAACACCATATATTTT. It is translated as CASSLVSARTTGNTIYF.

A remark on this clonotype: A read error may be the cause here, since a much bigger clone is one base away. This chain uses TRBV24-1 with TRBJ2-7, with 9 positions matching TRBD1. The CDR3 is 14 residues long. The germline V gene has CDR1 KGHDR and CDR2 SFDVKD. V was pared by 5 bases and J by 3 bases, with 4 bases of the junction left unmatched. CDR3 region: CATSGGQGFYEQYF. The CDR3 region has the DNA TGTGCCACCAGTGGGGGACAGGGTTTCTACGAGCAGTACTTC.

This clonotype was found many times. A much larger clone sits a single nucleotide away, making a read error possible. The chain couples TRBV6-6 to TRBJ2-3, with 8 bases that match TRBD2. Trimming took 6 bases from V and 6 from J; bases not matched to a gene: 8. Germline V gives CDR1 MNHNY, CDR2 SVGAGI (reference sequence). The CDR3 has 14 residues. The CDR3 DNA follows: TGTGCCAGCAGGGAACGGGGGGGGTTCGATACGCAGTATTTT. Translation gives CASRERGGFDTQYF.

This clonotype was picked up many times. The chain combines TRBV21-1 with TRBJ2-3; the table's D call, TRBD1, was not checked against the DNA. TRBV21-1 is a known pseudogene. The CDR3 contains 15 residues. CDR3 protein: CASSGEQGETDTQYF. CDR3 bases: TGTGCCAGCAGTGGTGAACAGGGAGAGACAGATACGCAGTATTTT.

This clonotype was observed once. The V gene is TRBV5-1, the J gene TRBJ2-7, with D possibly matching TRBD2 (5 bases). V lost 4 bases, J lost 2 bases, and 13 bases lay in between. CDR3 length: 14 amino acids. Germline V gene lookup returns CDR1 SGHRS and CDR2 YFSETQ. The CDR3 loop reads CASSPDYSPYEQYF. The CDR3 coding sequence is TGCGCCAGCAGCCCCGACTATTCGCCCTACGAGCAGTACTTC.

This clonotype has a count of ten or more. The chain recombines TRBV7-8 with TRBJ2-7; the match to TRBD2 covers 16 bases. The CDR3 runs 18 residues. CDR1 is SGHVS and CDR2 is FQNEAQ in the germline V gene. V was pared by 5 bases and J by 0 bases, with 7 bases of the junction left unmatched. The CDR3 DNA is TGTGCCAGCAGCGCGGGGACTAGCGGGGGGGAGAGCTCCTACGAGCAGTACTTC. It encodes CASSAGTSGGESSYEQYF.

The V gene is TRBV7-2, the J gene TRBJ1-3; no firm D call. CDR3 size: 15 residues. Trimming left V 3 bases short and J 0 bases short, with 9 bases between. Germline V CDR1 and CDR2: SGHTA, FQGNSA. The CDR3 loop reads CASSLGEISGNTIYF. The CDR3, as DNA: TGTGCCAGCAGCTTGGGTGAGATCTCTGGAAACACCATATATTTT.

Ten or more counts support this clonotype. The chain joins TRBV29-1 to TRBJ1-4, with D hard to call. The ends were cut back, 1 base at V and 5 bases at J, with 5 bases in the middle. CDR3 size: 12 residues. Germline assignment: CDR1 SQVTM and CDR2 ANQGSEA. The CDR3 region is CSVEGGNEKLFF. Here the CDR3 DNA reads TGCAGCGTTGAAGGAGGGAATGAAAAACTGTTTTTT.

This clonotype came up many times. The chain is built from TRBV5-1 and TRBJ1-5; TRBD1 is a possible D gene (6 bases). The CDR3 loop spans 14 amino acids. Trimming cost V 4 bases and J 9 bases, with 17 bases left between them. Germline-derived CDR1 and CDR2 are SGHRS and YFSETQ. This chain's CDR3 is CASSVTGPEGPQHF. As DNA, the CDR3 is TGCGCCAGCAGCGTGACAGGTCCGGAAGGGCCCCAGCATTTT.

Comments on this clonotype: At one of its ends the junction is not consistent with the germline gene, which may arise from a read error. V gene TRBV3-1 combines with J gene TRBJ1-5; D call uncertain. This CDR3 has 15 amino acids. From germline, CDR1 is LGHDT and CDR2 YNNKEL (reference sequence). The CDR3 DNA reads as TGTGCCAGCAGCCAAAATCCGGGTAGCAGTCAGCCCCAGCATTTT. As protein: CASSQNPGSSQPQHF.

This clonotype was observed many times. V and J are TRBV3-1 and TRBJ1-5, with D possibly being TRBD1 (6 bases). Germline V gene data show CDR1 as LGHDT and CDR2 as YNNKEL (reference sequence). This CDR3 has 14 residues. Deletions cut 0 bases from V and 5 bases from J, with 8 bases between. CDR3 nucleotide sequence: TGTGCCAGCAGCCAAGATCACAGGGATCAGCCCCAGCATTTT. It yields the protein CASSQDHRDQPQHF.

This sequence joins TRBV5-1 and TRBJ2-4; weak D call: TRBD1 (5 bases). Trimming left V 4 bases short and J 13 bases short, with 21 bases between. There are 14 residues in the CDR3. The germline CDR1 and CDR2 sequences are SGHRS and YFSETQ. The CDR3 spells CASSGAGYDGEQYF. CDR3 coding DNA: TGCGCCAGCAGCGGGGCAGGGTACGATGGAGAGCAGTACTTC.

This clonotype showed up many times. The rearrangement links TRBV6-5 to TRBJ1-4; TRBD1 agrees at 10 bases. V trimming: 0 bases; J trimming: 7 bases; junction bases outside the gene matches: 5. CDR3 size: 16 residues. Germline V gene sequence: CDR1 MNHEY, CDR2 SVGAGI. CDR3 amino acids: CASSYSYWDRGEKLFF. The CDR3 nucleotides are TGTGCCAGCAGTTACTCTTACTGGGACAGGGGTGAAAAACTGTTTTTT.

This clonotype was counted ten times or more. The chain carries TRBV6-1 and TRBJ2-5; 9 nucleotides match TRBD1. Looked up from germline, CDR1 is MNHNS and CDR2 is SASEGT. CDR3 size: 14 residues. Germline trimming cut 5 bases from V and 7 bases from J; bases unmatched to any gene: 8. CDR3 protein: CASSTNRGLGTQYF. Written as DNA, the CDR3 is TGTGCCAGCAGTACGAACAGGGGGCTCGGGACCCAGTACTTC.